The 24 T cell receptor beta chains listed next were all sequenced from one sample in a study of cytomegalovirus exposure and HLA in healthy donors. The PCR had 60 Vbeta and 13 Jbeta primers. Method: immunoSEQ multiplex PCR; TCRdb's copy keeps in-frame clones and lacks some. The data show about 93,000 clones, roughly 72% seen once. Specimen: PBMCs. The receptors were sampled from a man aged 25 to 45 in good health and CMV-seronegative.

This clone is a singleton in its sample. The CDR3 here is CASSIWPNSPLHF. CDR3 nucleotides: TGTGCCAGTAGTATTTGGCCAAATTCACCCCTCCACTTT. This rearrangement joins TRBV19 to TRBJ1-6; the D is unclear. The length of the CDR3 is 13 residues. CDR1 is LNHDA, CDR2 SQIVND, per germline (reference sequence). The ends were cut back, 3 bases at V and 7 bases at J, with 7 bases in the middle.

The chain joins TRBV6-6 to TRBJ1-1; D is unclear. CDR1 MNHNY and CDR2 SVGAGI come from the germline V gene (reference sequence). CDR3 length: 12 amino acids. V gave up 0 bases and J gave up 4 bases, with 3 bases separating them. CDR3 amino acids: CASSYSSTEAFF. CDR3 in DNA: TGTGCCAGCAGTTACTCGAGCACTGAAGCTTTCTTT.

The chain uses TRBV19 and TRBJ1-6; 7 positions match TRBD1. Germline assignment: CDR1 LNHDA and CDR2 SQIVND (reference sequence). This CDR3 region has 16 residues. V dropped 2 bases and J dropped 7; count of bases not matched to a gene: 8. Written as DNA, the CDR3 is TGTGCCAGTAGTATATTTTCAGGGGGGCTGAATTCACCCCTCCACTTT. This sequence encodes CASSIFSGGLNSPLHF.

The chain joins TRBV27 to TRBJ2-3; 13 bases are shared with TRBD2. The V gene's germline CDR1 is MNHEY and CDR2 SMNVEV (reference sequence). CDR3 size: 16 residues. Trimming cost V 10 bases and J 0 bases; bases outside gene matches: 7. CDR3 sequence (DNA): TGTGCCACCGTAAGGACTAGCGGGGGAAGCACAGATACGCAGTATTTT. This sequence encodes CATVRTSGGSTDTQYF.

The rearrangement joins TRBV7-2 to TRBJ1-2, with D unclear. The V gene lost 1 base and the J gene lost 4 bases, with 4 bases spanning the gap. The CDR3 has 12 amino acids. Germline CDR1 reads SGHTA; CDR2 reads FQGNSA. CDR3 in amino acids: CASSLVSYGYTF. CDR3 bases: TGTGCCAGCAGCTTAGTCTCCTATGGCTACACCTTC. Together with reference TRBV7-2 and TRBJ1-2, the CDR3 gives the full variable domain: GAGVSQSPSNKVTEKGKDVELRCDPISGHTALYWYRQSLGQGLEFLIYFQGNSAPDKSGLPSDRFSAERTGGSVSTLTIQRTQQEDSAVYLCASSLVSYGYTFGSGTRLTVV.

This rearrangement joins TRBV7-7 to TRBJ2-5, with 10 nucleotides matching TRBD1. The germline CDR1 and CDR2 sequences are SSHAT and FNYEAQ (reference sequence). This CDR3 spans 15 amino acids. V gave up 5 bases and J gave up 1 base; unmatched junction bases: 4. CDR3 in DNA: TGTGCCAGCAGCCCGGGACAGGGGCCCCAAGAGACCCAGTACTTC. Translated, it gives CASSPGQGPQETQYF.

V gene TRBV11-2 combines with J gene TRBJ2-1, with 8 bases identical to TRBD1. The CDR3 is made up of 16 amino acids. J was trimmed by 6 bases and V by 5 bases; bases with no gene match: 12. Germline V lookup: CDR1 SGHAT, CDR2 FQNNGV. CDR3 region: CASSVTGVELGNEQFF. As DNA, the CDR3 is TGTGCCAGCAGCGTGACAGGGGTTGAACTGGGCAATGAGCAGTTCTTC. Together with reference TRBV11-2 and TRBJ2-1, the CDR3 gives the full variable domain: EAGVAQSPRYKIIEKRQSVAFWCNPISGHATLYWYQQILGQGPKLLIQFQNNGVVDDSQLPKDRFSAERLKGVDSTLKIQPAKLEDSAVYLCASSVTGVELGNEQFFGPGTRLTVL.

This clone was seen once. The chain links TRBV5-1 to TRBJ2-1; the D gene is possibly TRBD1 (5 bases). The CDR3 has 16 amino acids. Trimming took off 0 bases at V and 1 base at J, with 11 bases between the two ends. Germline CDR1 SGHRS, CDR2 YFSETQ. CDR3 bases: TGCGCCAGCAGCTTGGCCCGGGCAGGGTCCTACAATGAGCAGTTCTTC. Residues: CASSLARAGSYNEQFF.

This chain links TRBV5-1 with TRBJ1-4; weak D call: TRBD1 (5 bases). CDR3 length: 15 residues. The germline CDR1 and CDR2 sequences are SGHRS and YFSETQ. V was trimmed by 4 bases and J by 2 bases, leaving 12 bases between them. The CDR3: CASSPRGFTNEKLFF. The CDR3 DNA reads TGCGCCAGCAGCCCCCGGGGGTTTACTAATGAAAAACTGTTTTTT.

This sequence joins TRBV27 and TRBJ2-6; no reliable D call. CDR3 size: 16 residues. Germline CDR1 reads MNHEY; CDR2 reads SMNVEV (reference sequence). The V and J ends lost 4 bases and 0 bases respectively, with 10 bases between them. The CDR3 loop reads CASSSPVSSGANVLTF. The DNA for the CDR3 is TGTGCCAGCAGTTCCCCCGTGAGCTCTGGGGCCAACGTCCTGACTTTC.

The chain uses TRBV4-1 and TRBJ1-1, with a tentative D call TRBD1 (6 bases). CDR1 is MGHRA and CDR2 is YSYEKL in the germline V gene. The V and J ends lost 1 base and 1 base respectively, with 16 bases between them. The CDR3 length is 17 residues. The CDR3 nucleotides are TGCGCCAGCAGCCAAGGGGCAGGGGCTATATCGAACACTGAAGCTTTCTTT. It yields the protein CASSQGAGAISNTEAFF.

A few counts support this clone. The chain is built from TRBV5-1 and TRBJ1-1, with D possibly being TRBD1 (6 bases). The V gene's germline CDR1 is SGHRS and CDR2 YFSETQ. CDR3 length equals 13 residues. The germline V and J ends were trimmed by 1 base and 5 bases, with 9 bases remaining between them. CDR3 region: CASSLSTGTEAFF. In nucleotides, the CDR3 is TGCGCCAGCAGCTTGTCAACAGGGACTGAAGCTTTCTTT.

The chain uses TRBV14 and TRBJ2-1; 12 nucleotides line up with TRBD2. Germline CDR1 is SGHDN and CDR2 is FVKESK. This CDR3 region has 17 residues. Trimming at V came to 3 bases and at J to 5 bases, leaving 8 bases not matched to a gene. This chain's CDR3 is CASSHTIGLAGNNEQFF. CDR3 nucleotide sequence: TGTGCCAGCAGCCATACAATAGGACTAGCGGGGAACAATGAGCAGTTCTTC.

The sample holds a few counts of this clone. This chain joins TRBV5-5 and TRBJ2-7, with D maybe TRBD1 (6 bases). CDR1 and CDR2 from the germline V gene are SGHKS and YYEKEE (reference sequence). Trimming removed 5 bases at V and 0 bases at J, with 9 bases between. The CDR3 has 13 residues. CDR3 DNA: TGTGCCAGCAGTAGGGGGTACTCCTACGAGCAGTACGTC. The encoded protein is CASSRGYSYEQYV.

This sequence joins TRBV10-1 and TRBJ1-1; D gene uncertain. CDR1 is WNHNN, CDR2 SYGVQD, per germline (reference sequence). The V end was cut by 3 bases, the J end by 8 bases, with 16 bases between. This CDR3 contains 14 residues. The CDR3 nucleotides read TGCGCCAGCAGTGAAGGTTTTTTTGGCGGAGAAGCTTTCTTT. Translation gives CASSEGFFGGEAFF.

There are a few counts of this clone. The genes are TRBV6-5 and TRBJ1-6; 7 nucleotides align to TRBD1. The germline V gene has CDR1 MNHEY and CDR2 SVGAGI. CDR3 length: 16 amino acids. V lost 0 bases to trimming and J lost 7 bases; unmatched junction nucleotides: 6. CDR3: CASSYSMAGGNSPLHF. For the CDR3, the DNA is TGTGCCAGCAGTTACTCGATGGCAGGGGGGAATTCACCCCTCCACTTT.

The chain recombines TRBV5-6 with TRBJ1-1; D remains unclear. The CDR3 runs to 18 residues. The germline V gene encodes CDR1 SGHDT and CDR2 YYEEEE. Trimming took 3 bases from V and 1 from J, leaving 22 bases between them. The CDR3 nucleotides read TGTGCCAGCAGCTCATCCAGAAATAACAGACAACCGAACACTGAAGCTTTCTTT. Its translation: CASSSSRNNRQPNTEAFF. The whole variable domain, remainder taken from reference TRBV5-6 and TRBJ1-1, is DAGVTQSPTHLIKTRGQQVTLRCSPKSGHDTVSWYQQALGQGPQFIFQYYEEEERQRGNFPDRFSGHQFPNYSSELNVNALLLGDSALYLCASSSSRNNRQPNTEAFFGQGTRLTVV.

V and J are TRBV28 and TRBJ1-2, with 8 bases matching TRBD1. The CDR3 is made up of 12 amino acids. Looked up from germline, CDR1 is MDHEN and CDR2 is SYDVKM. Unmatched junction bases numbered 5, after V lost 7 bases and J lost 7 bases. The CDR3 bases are TGTGCCAGCACAGGGGGCGCGGGTGGCTACACCTTC. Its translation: CASTGGAGGYTF.

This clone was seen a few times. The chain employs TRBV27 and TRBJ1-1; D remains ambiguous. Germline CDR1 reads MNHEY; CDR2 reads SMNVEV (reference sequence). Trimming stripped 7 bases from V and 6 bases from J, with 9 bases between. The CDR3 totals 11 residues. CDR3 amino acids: CASTLGAEAFF. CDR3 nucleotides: TGTGCCAGCACCTTGGGAGCTGAAGCTTTCTTT.

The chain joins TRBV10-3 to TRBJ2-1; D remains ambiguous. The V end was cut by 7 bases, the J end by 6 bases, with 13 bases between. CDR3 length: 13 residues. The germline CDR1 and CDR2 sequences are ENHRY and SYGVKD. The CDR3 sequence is CAITVDLLNEQFF. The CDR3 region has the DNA TGTGCCATCACTGTCGACTTACTCAATGAGCAGTTCTTC.

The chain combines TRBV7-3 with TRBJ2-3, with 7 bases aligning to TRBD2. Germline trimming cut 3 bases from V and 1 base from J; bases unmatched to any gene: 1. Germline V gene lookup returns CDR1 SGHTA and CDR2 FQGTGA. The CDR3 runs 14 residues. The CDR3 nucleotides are TGTGCCAGCAGCTTTCGGGGGGGCACAGATACGCAGTATTTT. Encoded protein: CASSFRGGTDTQYF.

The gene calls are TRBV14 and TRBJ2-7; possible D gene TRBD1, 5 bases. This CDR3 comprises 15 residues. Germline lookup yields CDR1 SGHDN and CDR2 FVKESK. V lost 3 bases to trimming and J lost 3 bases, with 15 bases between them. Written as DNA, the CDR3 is TGTGCCAGCAGCCAGGAGACAGTTAGCTTCTACGAGCAGTACTTC. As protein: CASSQETVSFYEQYF.

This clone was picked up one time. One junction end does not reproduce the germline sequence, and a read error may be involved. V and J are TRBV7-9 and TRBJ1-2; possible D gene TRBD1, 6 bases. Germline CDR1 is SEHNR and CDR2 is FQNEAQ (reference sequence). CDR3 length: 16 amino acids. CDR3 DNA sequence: TGTTCCAGCAGCTTAAATTGGGGGGGCGCGACCTATGGCTACACCTTC. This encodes CSSSLNWGGATYGYTF.

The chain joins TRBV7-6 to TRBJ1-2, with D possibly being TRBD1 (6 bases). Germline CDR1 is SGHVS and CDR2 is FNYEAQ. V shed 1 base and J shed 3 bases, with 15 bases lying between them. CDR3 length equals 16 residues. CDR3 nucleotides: TGTGCCAGCAGCTTAGAGGCAGGGGTTACGTACTATGGCTACACCTTC. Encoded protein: CASSLEAGVTYYGYTF.